This section outlines one TCR beta chain sequence together with its context. Its specificity is not known. Germline V gene data show CDR1 as LNHDA and CDR2 as SQIVND (reference sequence). This CDR3 is built from 12 residues. V shed 6 bases, J shed 10 bases, and the junction held 6 bases outside the gene matches. These data come from a study of PD-1 blockade in mismatch repair-deficient tumors. Study-wide points: After pembrolizumab, tumor-resident clones rose rapidly, then generally contracted before radiologic responses.

Here immunoSEQ multiplex PCR was the method, and the copy in TCRdb shows in-frame clones only, minus some. This repertoire shows under 150,000 clones, roughly nine tenths found once; its top ten account for roughly 13%. The V call is TRBV19, the J call TRBJ2-1, with 7 bases identical to TRBD1. The sample in question was peripheral blood, obtained 44 weeks after starting pembrolizumab. The source of this sequence is an adult with mismatch repair-deficient cancer. In nucleotides, the CDR3 is TGTGCCAGTAGCAGGGGGATGGACGAGCAGTTCTTC. Protein: CASSRGMDEQFF.